Listed here are 20 T cell receptor beta chains from one sample, sequenced in a study of vaccination and CD4 T cells after COVID-19. The treatment was: roughly 10-day PBMC culture with coronavirus spike peptide pools or control peptides (ViraFEST assay). Sequence data for DNA of cultured CD4+ T cells were generated by the Oncomine TCR Beta short-read assay. TCRdb independently ran MiXCR on the PCR reads; one entry per CDR3 protein. The sample shows 22,000 or so distinct CDR3 sequences, 40% to 50% of them seen only once. These receptors have no known antigen. Sequencing was performed on CD4+ T cells from blood, cultured in vitro. Receptors were obtained from a human donor who had recovered from COVID-19.

The V call is TRBV29-1, the J call TRBJ2-1; D gene ambiguous. Trimming took off 8 bases at V and 3 bases at J, with 14 bases between the two ends. The CDR3 length is 13 residues. CDR1 is SQVTM and CDR2 is ANQGSEA in the germline V gene. The CDR3 loop reads CSTAQAIYNEQFF. The CDR3, as DNA: TGCAGCACCGCTCAAGCAATCTACAATGAGCAGTTCTTC.

This clonotype was observed a single time. The chain has TRBV9 and TRBJ2-7, with 13 bases identical to TRBD2. The trim removed 3 bases at V and 4 bases at J, leaving 7 bases unmatched. Germline loops: CDR1 SGDLS, CDR2 YYNGEE. The CDR3 is 16 amino acids. CDR3: CASSGTGTSGIYEQYF. The CDR3, as DNA: TGTGCCAGCAGCGGGACCGGGACTAGCGGGATATACGAGCAGTACTTC.

The chain has TRBV11-2 and TRBJ2-7, with D maybe TRBD1 (5 bases). This CDR3 has 14 amino acids. Germline-derived CDR1 and CDR2 are SGHAT and FQNNGV. With 2 bases removed from V and 0 bases from J, the gap between germline ends came to 8 bases. CDR3 DNA sequence: TGTGCCAGCAGCTTACAGGGAATCTCCTACGAGCAGTACTTC. It translates to CASSLQGISYEQYF.

This clonotype was seen more than once but under ten times. This chain uses TRBV7-6 with TRBJ1-6; TRBD1 might be the D (5 bases). Between the trimmed V and J ends, which lost 1 base and 7 bases, there was a span of 11 bases. The germline V gene has CDR1 SGHVS and CDR2 FNYEAQ. The CDR3 runs 15 residues. Here the CDR3 reads CASSLVGQGNSPLHF. CDR3 nucleotide sequence: TGTGCCAGCAGCTTAGTTGGCCAGGGAAATTCACCCCTCCACTTT. The full variable domain, rest sourced from reference TRBV7-6 and TRBJ1-6, is GAGVSQSPRYKVTKRGQDVALRCDPISGHVSLYWYRQALGQGPEFLTYFNYEAQQDKSGLPNDRFSAERPEGSISTLTIQRTEQRDSAMYRCASSLVGQGNSPLHFGNGTRLTVT.

The J gene is TRBJ1-6, the V gene TRBV20-1; a possible D gene is TRBD1 (5 bases). The CDR3 has 14 residues. Per germline, CDR1 DFQATT and CDR2 SNEGSKA (reference sequence). CDR3 sequence reads: CSRGSGSYNSPLHF. CDR3 DNA: TGCAGCCGGGGCTCGGGGTCCTATAATTCACCCCTCCACTTT.

This clonotype was observed once. The chain carries TRBV28 and TRBJ1-3; D is undetermined. Trimming took off 3 bases at V and 4 bases at J, with 13 bases between the two ends. Germline values: CDR1 MDHEN, CDR2 SYDVKM. The length of the CDR3 is 15 residues. CDR3 coding DNA: TGTGCCAGCAGTTTTCCCTGGAGCGGAGGAAACACCATATATTTT. This sequence encodes CASSFPWSGGNTIYF.

CDR3 region: CASSVRGTGTYEQYF. In DNA form, the CDR3 reads TGTGCCAGCAGTGTCCGCGGGACAGGGACCTACGAGCAGTACTTC. The rearrangement links TRBV28 to TRBJ2-7, with TRBD1 matching 9 bases. V dropped 5 bases and J dropped 2; count of bases not matched to a gene: 7. Germline CDR1 and CDR2: MDHEN and SYDVKM. The CDR3 is made up of 15 amino acids. Together with reference TRBV28 and TRBJ2-7, the CDR3 gives the full variable domain: DVKVTQSSRYLVKRTGEKVFLECVQDMDHENMFWYRQDPGLGLRLIYFSYDVKMKEKGDIPEGYSVSREKKERFSLILESASTNQTSMYLCASSVRGTGTYEQYFGPGTRLTVT.

The CDR3, as DNA: TGTGCCAGCAGCTACCGATCAGACTCACCCCTCCACTTT. Its protein product is CASSYRSDSPLHF. The chain is built from TRBV7-8 and TRBJ1-6, with D uncertain. From germline, CDR1 is SGHVS and CDR2 FQNEAQ. Between the trimmed V and J ends, which lost 4 bases and 10 bases, there was a span of 11 bases. CDR3 length: 13 residues. Full variable domain (outside the CDR3, taken from reference TRBV7-8 and TRBJ1-6): GAGVSQSPRYKVAKRGQDVALRCDPISGHVSLFWYQQALGQGPEFLTYFQNEAQLDKSGLPSDRFFAERPEGSVSTLKIQRTQQEDSAVYLCASSYRSDSPLHFGNGTRLTVT.

This chain uses TRBV5-1 with TRBJ1-1; D gene ambiguous. The V end was cut by 3 bases, the J end by 1 base, with 7 bases between. Germline V CDR1 and CDR2: SGHRS, YFSETQ. The CDR3 sequence is 13 residues long. The CDR3: CASSSDGNTEAFF. The CDR3 coding sequence is TGCGCCAGCAGCTCGGACGGGAACACTGAAGCTTTCTTT.

This clonotype was detected only a few times. Its ends do not fully match the called genes, so a read error is possible. The chain combines TRBV6-2 or TRBV6-3 with TRBJ2-2; D might be TRBD1 (5 bases). CDR1 and CDR2 from the germline V gene are MNHEY and SVGEGT. The CDR3 is 15 amino acids. The CDR3 DNA sequence: TGTGCCAGCATTTACAGGCAGACGAACACCGGGGAGCTGTTTTTT. Translated, it gives CASIYRQTNTGELFF.

The V gene is TRBV12-3 or TRBV12-4, the J gene TRBJ1-2; no definite D call. Trimming removed 1 base from V and 3 bases from J, with 9 bases in between. This CDR3 comprises 14 residues. In nucleotides, the CDR3 is TGTGCCAGCAGTTTAGGGGAGGAGGACTATGGCTACACCTTC. The encoded protein is CASSLGEEDYGYTF.

The rearrangement uses TRBV9 and TRBJ2-5, with D uncertain. Germline-derived CDR1 and CDR2 are SGDLS and YYNGEE. Trimming stripped 0 bases from V and 0 bases from J, with 9 bases between. The CDR3 contains 15 residues. CDR3 in DNA: TGTGCCAGCAGCGTAGGTGGCATATACCAAGAGACCCAGTACTTC. This codes for CASSVGGIYQETQYF.

V gene TRBV4-2 combines with J gene TRBJ2-5; 8 bases fit TRBD2. Germline trimming cut 0 bases from V and 5 bases from J; bases unmatched to any gene: 8. CDR1 is LGHNA and CDR2 is YNFKEQ in the germline V gene. The CDR3 totals 16 residues. The CDR3 region is CASSQDPGLGGETQYF. As DNA, the CDR3 is TGTGCCAGCAGCCAAGACCCGGGACTAGGGGGGGAGACCCAGTACTTC.

This clonotype was picked up a small number of times. This chain joins TRBV24-1 and TRBJ2-7; a weak D match, TRBD1 (6 bases). Germline CDR1 and CDR2: KGHDR and SFDVKD. This CDR3 has 13 amino acids. The V gene lost 7 bases and the J gene lost 5 bases, with 14 bases spanning the gap. CDR3 loop: CATRGTGFHEQYF. For the CDR3, the DNA is TGTGCCACCAGAGGAACAGGGTTTCACGAGCAGTACTTC.

This sequence joins TRBV6-1 and TRBJ2-7; D ambiguous. The CDR3 has 10 residues. From germline, CDR1 is MNHNS and CDR2 SASEGT. Trimming pared 7 bases from V and 5 bases from J, leaving 6 bases between. DNA for the CDR3: TGTGCCAGCAAGTCCGACGAGCAGTACTTC. This gives the protein CASKSDEQYF.

The chain couples TRBV25-1 to TRBJ1-1, with D possibly matching TRBD1 (5 bases). V was shortened by 8 bases and J by 1 base, with 11 bases between the two germline ends. Germline V CDR1 and CDR2: MGHDK, SYGVNS. The CDR3 has 13 amino acids. The CDR3, as DNA: TGTGCCAGCCCCTCGACAGAGAACACTGAAGCTTTCTTT. It is translated as CASPSTENTEAFF.

V usage is TRBV7-9 and J usage is TRBJ2-7; no clear D gene. CDR1 SEHNR and CDR2 FQNEAQ come from the germline V gene (reference sequence). Trimming left V 3 bases short and J 4 bases short, with 7 bases between. The CDR3 is 12 residues long. The CDR3: CASSFIRYEQYF. As DNA, the CDR3 is TGTGCCAGCAGCTTTATTCGGTACGAGCAGTACTTC.

The chain joins TRBV11-1 to TRBJ1-2; TRBD1 might be the D (5 bases). The V end was cut by 4 bases, the J end by 4 bases, with 19 bases between. The CDR3 consists of 16 residues. Germline V gene lookup returns CDR1 SGHAT and CDR2 FQDESV (reference sequence). DNA for the CDR3: TGTGCCAGCAGCTCAGGGCAAGCCAGGGACCCCTATGGCTACACCTTC. This translates into CASSSGQARDPYGYTF.

The rearrangement joins TRBV11-3 to TRBJ2-2, with 9 bases that match TRBD1. The CDR3 consists of 16 residues. Unmatched junction bases numbered 8, after V lost 4 bases and J lost 5 bases. Germline CDR1 and CDR2: SGHNT and YENEEA. This CDR3 reads CASSYAGTGNTGELFF. As DNA, the CDR3 is TGTGCCAGCAGCTACGCCGGGACAGGGAATACCGGGGAGCTGTTTTTT.

The V gene is TRBV18, the J gene TRBJ1-3; D unresolved. The CDR3 spans 15 residues. Germline V gene lookup returns CDR1 KGHSH and CDR2 LQKENI. The ends were cut back, 6 bases at V and 0 bases at J, with 12 bases in the middle. The CDR3 here is CASSPPRSSGNTIYF. The CDR3 region has the DNA TGTGCCAGCTCGCCCCCACGGAGCTCTGGAAACACCATATATTTT.